A selection of T cell receptor beta chains follows, all from one sample in a study of blood T cell repertoires in COVID-19. Generated by immunoSEQ multiplex PCR, the TCRdb table keeps only in-frame clones and is missing some. The table has 25,000 to 35,000 clones, approximately 80% seen once; the top ten hold 15%. The sample taken for sequencing was peripheral blood. The receptors here all came from a man aged 65 to 79 with active COVID-19. The CDR3 runs from the conserved cysteine through the conserved F or W. D genes are given only for firm matches. Not all rows give a size; the values are once, few, many and, for expanded clones, a class.

v_call	clone_size	d_call	j_call	cdr3_nt	cdr3_aa
TRBV29-1	NA	TRBD1	TRBJ1-1	TGCAGCGGAGCAGGGGGAATGGGCACTGAAGCTTTCTTT	CSGAGGMGTEAFF
TRBV20-1	NA	TRBD2	TRBJ2-3	TGCAGTGCTAGTTTGGCGGGGGGGTCCGGAGATACGCAGTATTTT	CSASLAGGSGDTQYF
TRBV5-1	NA	NA	TRBJ2-1	TGCGCCAGCAGCTTGGATCAGGGGACGCCAAGGGGGCAGTTCTTC	CASSLDQGTPRGQFF
TRBV7-9	NA	NA	TRBJ1-4	TGTGCCAGCAGCTTCGGTCAAGGGGCAGGGAATGAAAAACTGTTTTTT	CASSFGQGAGNEKLFF
TRBV19	NA	TRBD2	TRBJ2-1	TGTGCCAGTAGTATAGCGCCCAGCGGGGGGGCGGGTGAGCAGTTCTTC	CASSIAPSGGAGEQFF
TRBV5-3	few	TRBD1	TRBJ1-2	TGTGCCAGAAGCTTGGCCGCGGGACAGGGCGCTACCTGTCCTACTTATGGCTACACCTTC	CARSLAAGQGATCPTYGYTF
TRBV28	once	TRBD1	TRBJ1-1	TGTGCCAGCAGTCGGGGGGCGGGACAGGGGTACACTGAAGCTTTCTTT	CASSRGAGQGYTEAFF
TRBV6-1	NA	TRBD2	TRBJ2-1	TGTGCCAGCAGTGAGCTAGCGGGGGCTAGCTCCTACAATGAGCAGTTCTTC	CASSELAGASSYNEQFF
TRBV30	NA	NA	TRBJ2-3	TGTGCCTGGGGCAGGGAAACTGTGGGGACGCAGTATTTT	CAWGRETVGTQYF
TRBV2	NA	NA	TRBJ1-6	TGTGCCAGCACTTACGAACTGAGACAGGACTATTCACCCCTCCACTTT	CASTYELRQDYSPLHF
TRBV9	NA	TRBD1	TRBJ2-6	TGTGCCAGCAGCCCCGGGGGACAGGTGAGCTCTGGGGCCAACGTCCTGACTTTC	CASSPGGQVSSGANVLTF
TRBV2	once	TRBD1	TRBJ1-2	TGTGCCAGCAGTTTACTCCGGACAGGGCAATATGGCTACACCTTC	CASSLLRTGQYGYTF
TRBV2	NA	TRBD2	TRBJ2-5	TGTGCCAGCAGTCGACTAGCGGGGGGCCAAGAGACCCAGTACTTC	CASSRLAGGQETQYF
TRBV28	NA	NA	TRBJ1-5	TGTGCCAGCAGTTTAGTCATACAAGGCAATCAGCCCCAGCATTTT	CASSLVIQGNQPQHF
TRBV2	NA	TRBD2	TRBJ2-3	TGTGCCAGCGCCGGACTAGCGGGGGGGCGATGGGCAGATACGCAGTATTTT	CASAGLAGGRWADTQYF
TRBV2	NA	NA	TRBJ1-6	TGTGCCAGCAGTGCCAGGGAAAGCTCCTATAATTCACCCCTCCACTTT	CASSARESSYNSPLHF
TRBV4-1	few	NA	TRBJ2-3	TGCGCCAGCAGCCAAGGTCGGCCGTGGGGGGGCGAAGATACGCAGTATTTT	CASSQGRPWGGEDTQYF
TRBV11-2	NA	TRBD1	TRBJ2-7	TGTGCCAGTTCCGGGACAGGACTCTACGAGCAGTACTTC	CASSGTGLYEQYF